A single sample gave rise to the 11 T cell receptor beta chains below, sequenced in a study of cytomegalovirus exposure and HLA in healthy donors. PCR amplification relied on 60 Vbeta primers (plus 13 Jbeta primers). Produced via immunoSEQ multiplex PCR; TCRdb's table is partial and in-frame only. The table lists tens of thousands of clones, 70% to 75% of them singletons, with around 6.4% in the top ten. The sequenced material came from PBMCs. The receptors originated from a woman between 45 and 60 years old in good health and CMV-seropositive.

The V gene is TRBV27, the J gene TRBJ2-6; D not certain. The V gene lost 4 bases and the J gene lost 0 bases, with 13 bases spanning the gap. Germline V lookup: CDR1 MNHEY, CDR2 SMNVEV (reference sequence). CDR3 length: 17 amino acids. The CDR3 reads CASSYVTSSSGANVLTF. The CDR3 coding sequence is TGTGCCAGCAGTTATGTGACATCGAGCTCTGGGGCCAACGTCCTGACTTTC.

V usage is TRBV11-3 and J usage is TRBJ1-3; the match to TRBD1 covers 7 bases. The ends lost 6 bases at V and 0 bases at J; junction bases unmatched: 8. The CDR3 length is 16 residues. Germline lookup yields CDR1 SGHNT and CDR2 YENEEA. The CDR3 here is CASRARQGLSGNTIYF. The CDR3, as DNA: TGTGCCAGCAGAGCTAGACAGGGCCTCTCTGGAAACACCATATATTTT.

The DNA for the CDR3 is TGCGCCAGCAGCGTCTCCGGGACTAGAAGTAATGAGCAGTTCTTC. This encodes CASSVSGTRSNEQFF. The chain carries TRBV5-1 and TRBJ2-1; the match to TRBD2 covers 8 bases. The CDR3 covers 15 residues. The V and J ends lost 4 bases and 7 bases, in that order; junction bases with no gene match: 10. From germline, CDR1 is SGHRS and CDR2 YFSETQ.

The J gene is TRBJ2-1, the V gene TRBV6-1; TRBD2 matches at 9 bases. The CDR3 consists of 15 residues. Looked up from germline, CDR1 is MNHNS and CDR2 is SASEGT. V shed 6 bases, J shed 6 bases, and the junction held 9 bases outside the gene matches. The chain's CDR3 is CASRRTGTSTNEQFF. CDR3 sequence (DNA): TGTGCCAGCAGGAGGACCGGGACTAGCACCAATGAGCAGTTCTTC.

The gene calls are TRBV9 and TRBJ1-1, with D perhaps matching TRBD1 (5 bases). CDR1 SGDLS and CDR2 YYNGEE come from the germline V gene. Deletions cut 2 bases from V and 4 bases from J, with 12 bases between. This CDR3 comprises 14 residues. CDR3 residues: CASSVAGTSTEAFF. The CDR3, as DNA: TGTGCCAGCAGCGTTGCAGGGACTTCCACTGAAGCTTTCTTT.

The sample holds one count of this clone. The chain couples TRBV28 to TRBJ1-5; D not resolved. V shed 9 bases and J shed 5 bases, with 20 bases lying between them. CDR3 length equals 15 residues. Germline lookup yields CDR1 MDHEN and CDR2 SYDVKM. The CDR3 sequence: CASSRRAPFHQPQHF. CDR3 DNA sequence: TGTGCCAGTTCCCGGCGGGCTCCCTTCCATCAGCCCCAGCATTTT.

The chain recombines TRBV9 with TRBJ2-2, with TRBD1 matching 8 bases. Trimming cost V 0 bases and J 3 bases; bases outside gene matches: 4. The CDR3 length is 16 residues. Looked up from germline, CDR1 is SGDLS and CDR2 is YYNGEE. The CDR3 reads CASSVVGQDDTGELFF. For the CDR3, the DNA is TGTGCCAGCAGCGTAGTGGGACAGGATGACACCGGGGAGCTGTTTTTT.

The CDR3 DNA is TGTGCCAGCAGCTTAGTTCCCGGGACAGGGTCATACGAGCAGTACTTC. Translated, it gives CASSLVPGTGSYEQYF. The chain is built from TRBV11-1 and TRBJ2-7; 9 positions agree with TRBD1. This CDR3 is built from 16 residues. The germline V gene has CDR1 SGHAT and CDR2 FQDESV (reference sequence). Trimming removed 1 base from V and 4 bases from J; junction bases left unmatched: 8.

The chain employs TRBV2 and TRBJ2-3, with 10 bases lining up with TRBD2. This CDR3 contains 18 residues. Germline loops: CDR1 SNHLY, CDR2 FYNNEI. Germline trimming cut 4 bases from V and 1 base from J; bases unmatched to any gene: 11. CDR3 in amino acids: CASSVRASGRGGTDTQYF. CDR3 nucleotides: TGTGCCAGCAGTGTCCGGGCTAGCGGGAGAGGCGGCACAGATACGCAGTATTTT.

The chain joins TRBV29-1 to TRBJ2-7; the match to TRBD1 covers 9 bases. The CDR3 is made up of 13 amino acids. V shed 4 bases and J 4 bases; nucleotides not matched to a gene: 5. In germline, CDR1 is SQVTM, CDR2 ANQGSEA. This chain's CDR3 is CSVGGQGIYEQYF. Written as DNA, the CDR3 is TGCAGCGTTGGGGGACAGGGAATTTACGAGCAGTACTTC.

The chain joins TRBV5-1 to TRBJ1-4; 7 bases agree with TRBD1. Germline CDR1 is SGHRS and CDR2 is YFSETQ. V shed 0 bases, J shed 5 bases, and the junction held 10 bases outside the gene matches. The CDR3 is 17 amino acids. CDR3 sequence reads: CASSLGDSSHSNEKLFF. The DNA of the CDR3 is TGCGCCAGCAGCTTGGGGGACAGCAGCCATTCAAATGAAAAACTGTTTTTT.